These T cell receptor beta chains were read from a single sample in a study of graft-versus-host responses after intestinal transplantation. Their specific antigens are unknown. Repertoires were generated with immunoSEQ multiplex PCR, while TCRdb's copy carries only in-frame clones and drops some. The data contain around 95,000 clones, roughly 90% of them singletons. The source material was unstimulated CD4+ T cells sorted from spleen or lymph node cells, sampled before transplant. These receptors were collected from a human donor who was the organ donor for an intestinal transplant. Both conserved end residues are part of each CDR3. The D gene is left open where the match is weak. Rows give clone size only sometimes, using once, few, many, or a class for an expanded clone.

j_call | v_call | d_call | clone_size | cdr3_nt | cdr3_aa
TRBJ1-4 | TRBV5-1 | - | - | TGCGCCAGCAAAGAGGGGGCAACTAATGAAAAACTGTTTTTT | CASKEGATNEKLFF
TRBJ2-3 | TRBV11-2 | - | - | TGTGCCAGCAGCTTAGATCGAGGGGGGCCCCCTTCGCAGTATTTT | CASSLDRGGPPSQYF
TRBJ1-2 | TRBV19 | TRBD1 | - | TGTGCCAGTAGTCGTAGACTTGGGACAGGGACTAACTATGGCTACACCTTC | CASSRRLGTGTNYGYTF
TRBJ2-3 | TRBV7-8 | - | once | TGTGCCAGCAGCCTCCTCACAGATACGCAGTATTTT | CASSLLTDTQYF
TRBJ1-4 | TRBV5-1 | - | once | TGCGCCAGCAGCTCGGTGGGGCAGGGAACTAATGAAAAACTGTTTTTT | CASSSVGQGTNEKLFF
TRBJ2-1 | TRBV5-1 | TRBD2 | - | TGCGCCAGCAGCTTTCTAGCGGGGTCGAATGAGCAGTTCTTC | CASSFLAGSNEQFF
TRBJ1-5 | TRBV6-1 | - | once | TGTGCCAGCAGTGAATCGTATAGGGGGGACAATCAGCCCCAGCATTTT | CASSESYRGDNQPQHF
TRBJ1-4 | TRBV4-1 | - | - | TGCGCCAGCAGCCAGAGGAGGCTTGCAACTAATGAAAAACTGTTTTTT | CASSQRRLATNEKLFF
TRBJ1-1 | TRBV28 | - | - | TGTGCCAGCAGATCCAGGACGGAGCTGAACACTGAAGCTTTCTTT | CASRSRTELNTEAFF
TRBJ1-1 | TRBV27 | - | - | TGTGCCAGCAGCCCCGGGGGCACTGAAGCTTTCTTT | CASSPGGTEAFF